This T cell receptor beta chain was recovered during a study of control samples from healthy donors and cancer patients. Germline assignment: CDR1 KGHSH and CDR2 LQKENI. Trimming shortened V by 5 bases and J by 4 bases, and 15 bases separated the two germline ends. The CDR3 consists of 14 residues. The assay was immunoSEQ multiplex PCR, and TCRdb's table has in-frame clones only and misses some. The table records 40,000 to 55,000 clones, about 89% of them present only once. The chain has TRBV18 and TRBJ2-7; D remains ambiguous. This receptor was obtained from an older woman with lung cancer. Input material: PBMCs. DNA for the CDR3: TGTGCCAGCTCAGTCGGTGGGTTGGATTACGAGCAGTACTTC. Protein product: CASSVGGLDYEQYF.